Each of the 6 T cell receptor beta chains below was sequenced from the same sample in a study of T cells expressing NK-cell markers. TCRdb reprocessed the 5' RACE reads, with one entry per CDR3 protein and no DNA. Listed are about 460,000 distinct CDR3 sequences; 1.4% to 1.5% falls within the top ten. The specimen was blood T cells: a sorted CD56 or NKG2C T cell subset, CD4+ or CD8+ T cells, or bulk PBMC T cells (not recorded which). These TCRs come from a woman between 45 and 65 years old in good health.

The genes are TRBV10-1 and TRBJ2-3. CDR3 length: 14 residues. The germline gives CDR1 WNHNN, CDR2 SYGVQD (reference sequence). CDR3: CASSESGVSDTQYF.

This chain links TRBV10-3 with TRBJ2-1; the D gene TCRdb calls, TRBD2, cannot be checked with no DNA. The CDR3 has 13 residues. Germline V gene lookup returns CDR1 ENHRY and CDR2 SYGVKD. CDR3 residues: CASSSGREDEQFF.

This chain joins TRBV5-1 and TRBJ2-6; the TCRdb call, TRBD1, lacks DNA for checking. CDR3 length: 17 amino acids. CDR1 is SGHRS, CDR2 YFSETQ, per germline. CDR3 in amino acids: CASSLFDSFSQANVLTF.

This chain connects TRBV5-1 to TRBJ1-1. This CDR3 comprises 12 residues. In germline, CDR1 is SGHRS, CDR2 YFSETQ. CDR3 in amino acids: CASSFSNTEAFF. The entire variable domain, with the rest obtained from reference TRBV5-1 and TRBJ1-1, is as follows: KAGVTQTPRYLIKTRGQQVTLSCSPISGHRSVSWYQQTPGQGLQFLFEYFSETQRNKGNFPGRFSGRQFSNSRSEMNVSTLELGDSALYLCASSFSNTEAFFGQGTRLTVV.

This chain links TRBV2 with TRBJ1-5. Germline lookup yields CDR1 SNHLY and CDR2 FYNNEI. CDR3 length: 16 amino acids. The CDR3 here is CASSEGTPGGNQPQHF.

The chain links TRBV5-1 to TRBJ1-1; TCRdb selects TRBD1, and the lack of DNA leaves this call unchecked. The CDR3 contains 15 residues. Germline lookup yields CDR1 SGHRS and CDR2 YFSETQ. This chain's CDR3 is CASSEPLLVGTEAFF.